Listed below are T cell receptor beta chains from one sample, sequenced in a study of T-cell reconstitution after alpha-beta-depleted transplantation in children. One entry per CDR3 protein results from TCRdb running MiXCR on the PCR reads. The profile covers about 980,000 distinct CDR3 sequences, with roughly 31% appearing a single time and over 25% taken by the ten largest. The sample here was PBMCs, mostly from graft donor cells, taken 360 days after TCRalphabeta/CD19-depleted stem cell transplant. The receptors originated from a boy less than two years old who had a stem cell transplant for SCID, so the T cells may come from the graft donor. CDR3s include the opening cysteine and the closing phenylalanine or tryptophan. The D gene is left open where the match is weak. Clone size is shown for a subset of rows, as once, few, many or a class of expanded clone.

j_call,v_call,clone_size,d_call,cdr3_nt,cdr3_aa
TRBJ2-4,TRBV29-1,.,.,TGCAGCGTTGTGATTATAGCCAAAAACATTCAGTACTTC,CSVVIIAKNIQYF
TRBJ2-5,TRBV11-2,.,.,TGTGCCAGCAGCTTAGTATGGGGGGGGGGCCAAAGGGAGACCCAGTACTTC,CASSLVWGGGQRETQYF
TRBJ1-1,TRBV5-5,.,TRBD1,TGTGCCAGCGGGACTACAGGGGGCACTGAAGCTTTCTTT,CASGTTGGTEAFF
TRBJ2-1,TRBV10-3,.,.,TGTGCCATCAGTGAGTCGTGGAACAATGAGCAGTTCTTC,CAISESWNNEQFF
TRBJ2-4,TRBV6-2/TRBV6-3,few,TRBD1,TGTGCCAGCAGTTACCCTCCTGGACAGGGGCCGGACATTCAGTACTTC,CASSYPPGQGPDIQYF
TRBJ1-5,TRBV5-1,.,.,TGCGCCAGCAGCTTGGGGGCAGGTGGTCAGCCCCAGCATTTT,CASSLGAGGQPQHF
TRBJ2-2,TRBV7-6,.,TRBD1,TGTGCCAGCAGCGCCGGGACAGGGCCCCATGGAGGGCTGTTTTTT,CASSAGTGPHGGLFF
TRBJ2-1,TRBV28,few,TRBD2,TGTGCCAGCCGCGGGGGGGCCTACAATGAGCAGTTCTTC,CASRGGAYNEQFF
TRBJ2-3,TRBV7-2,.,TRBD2,TGTGCCAGCAGCTTAGCTCGCGCCGAGCGGGGGTATAGAGATACGCAGTATTTT,CASSLARAERGYRDTQYF
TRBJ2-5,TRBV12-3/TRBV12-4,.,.,TGTGCCAGCAGTTCCCGGGGACCTGGGGAGACCCAGTACTTC,CASSSRGPGETQYF
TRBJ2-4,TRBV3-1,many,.,TGTGCCAGCAGCTCTTTTATTCAGTACTTC,CASSSFIQYF
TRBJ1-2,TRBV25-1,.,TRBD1,TGTGCCAGCAGTGAGACCGGACAGGGCATCGGCTACACCTTC,CASSETGQGIGYTF
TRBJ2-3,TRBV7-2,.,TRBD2,TGTGCCAGCAGCTTATACGGGACTACCCGCACAGATACGCAGTATTTT,CASSLYGTTRTDTQYF
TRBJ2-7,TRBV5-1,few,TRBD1,TGCGCCAGCAGCCAGTGGAACAGGGGCGAGCAGTACTTC,CASSQWNRGEQYF
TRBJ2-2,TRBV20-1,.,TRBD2,TGCAGTGCTACTAGCGGGGGGGGGAACACCGGGGAGCTGTTTTTT,CSATSGGGNTGELFF
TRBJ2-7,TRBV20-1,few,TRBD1,TGCAGTGCTAGAAGTACCACAGGGGTGTGGGCCTACGAGCAGTACTTC,CSARSTTGVWAYEQYF